Presented here are 18 T cell receptor beta chains from one specimen sequenced in a study of post-analysis software for immune sequencing data. Study-level results: Compared with controls, patients had more of about 5 TRBV segments, including TRBV5-6, TRBV5-1 and TRBV20-1.

TCR beta cDNA libraries included unique molecular identifiers. TCRdb redid the calling of the PCR reads with MiXCR, one entry per CDR3 protein. The top ten clones hold approximately 11% of a sample with hundreds of thousands of distinct CDR3 sequences, more than 50% of them seen once. No antigen has been assigned to these receptors. The specimen sequenced was blood. The receptors derive from a girl aged 2 to 10 with multiple sclerosis.

The chain links TRBV2 to TRBJ2-3; 7 nucleotides match TRBD2. The length of the CDR3 is 15 residues. Per the germline V gene, CDR1 is SNHLY and CDR2 is FYNNEI. The V gene end was trimmed by 4 bases and the J gene end by 2 bases; junction bases not matched to a gene: 6. The CDR3 reads CASSGQREATDTQYF. The CDR3 bases are TGTGCCAGCAGTGGCCAGCGGGAAGCCACAGATACGCAGTATTTT. The full variable domain, completed using reference TRBV2 and TRBJ2-3, is EPEVTQTPSHQVTQMGQEVILRCVPISNHLYFYWYRQILGQKVEFLVSFYNNEISEKSEIFDDQFSVERPDGSNFTLKIRSTKLEDSAMYFCASSGQREATDTQYFGPGTRLTVL.

This rearrangement joins TRBV20-1 to TRBJ2-3; 8 bases align to TRBD2. Germline CDR1 and CDR2: DFQATT and SNEGSKA (reference sequence). The CDR3 is made up of 16 amino acids. Trimming took 2 bases from V and 3 from J; bases not matched to a gene: 10. CDR3 DNA: TGCAGTGCTAGACCCCCCGGGAGGGCCTTGACAGATACGCAGTATTTT. Encoded protein: CSARPPGRALTDTQYF.

The V gene is TRBV27, the J gene TRBJ2-1, with D maybe TRBD2 (5 bases). CDR3 size: 13 residues. Germline assignment: CDR1 MNHEY and CDR2 SMNVEV (reference sequence). Trimming shortened V by 4 bases and J by 10 bases, and 14 bases separated the two germline ends. DNA of the CDR3: TGTGCCAGCAGTTGGGTTCGAGGGCAAGAGCAGTTCTTC. It specifies CASSWVRGQEQFF.

The sample holds a few counts of this clonotype. The V and J genes are TRBV29-1 and TRBJ2-5; D is unresolved. Germline CDR1 and CDR2: SQVTM and ANQGSEA. This CDR3 contains 11 residues. Trimming stripped 2 bases from V and 2 bases from J, with 3 bases between. The CDR3 reads CSVEYQETQYF. The CDR3 DNA sequence: TGCAGCGTTGAATATCAAGAGACCCAGTACTTC.

The chain links TRBV10-2 to TRBJ2-7, with 7 bases identical to TRBD1. J gave up 1 base and V 2 bases, and 5 bases lay outside the gene matches. The CDR3 is made up of 15 amino acids. Germline V gene sequence: CDR1 WSHSY, CDR2 SAAADI. This chain's CDR3 is CASSEGRGLSYEQYF. The CDR3 region has the DNA TGCGCCAGCAGTGAGGGCAGGGGGTTATCCTACGAGCAGTACTTC.

The J gene is TRBJ1-2, the V gene TRBV29-1; no firm D call. Germline CDR1 SQVTM, CDR2 ANQGSEA. V shed 0 bases and J shed 4 bases, with 15 bases lying between them. This CDR3 region has 15 residues. As DNA, the CDR3 is TGCAGCGTTGAAGACCAGGTCAGCGAAATCTATGGCTACACCTTC. Its protein product is CSVEDQVSEIYGYTF.

This clonotype was seen more than once but under ten times. The CDR3 DNA is TGTGCCAGCAGCCCCTCAGGGAATCTCTACAATGAGCAGTTCTTC. It encodes CASSPSGNLYNEQFF. The gene calls are TRBV5-5 and TRBJ2-1; D possibly corresponds to TRBD1 (5 bases). Per the germline V gene, CDR1 is SGHKS and CDR2 is YYEKEE (reference sequence). The length of the CDR3 is 15 residues. With 4 bases removed from V and 3 bases from J, the gap between germline ends came to 14 bases.

The chain is built from TRBV20-1 and TRBJ1-2; 7 bases are shared with TRBD1. The CDR3 runs to 16 residues. The V gene's germline CDR1 is DFQATT and CDR2 SNEGSKA (reference sequence). J lost 4 bases, V lost 5 bases, and 16 bases had no gene match. The CDR3 nucleotides are TGCAGTGCTGCCCCGTCGACAGGGCGGCACGGCTATGGCTACACCTTC. Residues: CSAAPSTGRHGYGYTF.

The chain couples TRBV5-1 to TRBJ2-7; TRBD1 is a possible D gene (6 bases). CDR3 size: 19 residues. V was pared by 2 bases and J by 0 bases, with 24 bases between. Germline CDR1 SGHRS, CDR2 YFSETQ. The CDR3 spells CASSFFPLRRDKPSYEQYF. The CDR3 DNA is TGCGCCAGCAGCTTCTTTCCCCTTCGCCGGGACAAGCCCTCCTACGAGCAGTACTTC.

Only one count was recorded for this clonotype. J is TRBJ2-7 and V is TRBV12-3 or TRBV12-4; D possibly corresponds to TRBD1 (5 bases). The J call may be wrong; the DNA end is better matched by TRBJ2-5. The CDR3 spans 12 residues. The CDR3 DNA reads TGTGCCAGCGGGGCAGATCAAGAGACCCAGTACTTC. As protein: CASGADQETQYF.

The chain recombines TRBV2 with TRBJ1-1; possible D gene TRBD1, 6 bases. Trimming pared 11 bases from V and 3 bases from J, leaving 13 bases between. Germline V gives CDR1 SNHLY, CDR2 FYNNEI. This CDR3 has 12 residues. For the CDR3, the DNA is TGTGCCGGCAAGCAGGGGCACACTGAAGCTTTCTTT. It codes for CAGKQGHTEAFF.

This chain links TRBV29-1 with TRBJ2-7, with D tentatively TRBD1 (6 bases). The CDR3 sequence is 13 residues long. Per the germline V gene, CDR1 is SQVTM and CDR2 is ANQGSEA. V shed 2 bases and J shed 1 base, with 9 bases lying between them. The CDR3 coding sequence is TGCAGCGTTGAACAGGGGTCTTCCTACGAGCAGTACTTC. It codes for CSVEQGSSYEQYF.

The chain joins TRBV7-8 to TRBJ2-5; D not resolved. V lost 2 bases, J lost 0 bases, and 13 bases lay in between. From germline, CDR1 is SGHVS and CDR2 FQNEAQ. This CDR3 has 16 amino acids. This CDR3 reads CASSLPIRADQETQYF. In DNA form, the CDR3 reads TGTGCCAGCAGCTTACCGATTAGGGCAGACCAAGAGACCCAGTACTTC. Variable domain in full (rest from reference TRBV7-8 and TRBJ2-5): GAGVSQSPRYKVAKRGQDVALRCDPISGHVSLFWYQQALGQGPEFLTYFQNEAQLDKSGLPSDRFFAERPEGSVSTLKIQRTQQEDSAVYLCASSLPIRADQETQYFGPGTRLLVL.

This rearrangement joins TRBV11-2 to TRBJ2-6, with a weak D call TRBD1 (6 bases). In germline, CDR1 is SGHAT, CDR2 FQNNGV. Trimming shortened V by 5 bases and J by 2 bases, and 13 bases separated the two germline ends. The CDR3 has 16 amino acids. The CDR3 region has the DNA TGTGCCAGCAGCCCCCAGGGGACCCCTGGGGCCAACGTCCTGACTTTC. Translated, it gives CASSPQGTPGANVLTF. Full variable domain (missing parts from reference TRBV11-2 and TRBJ2-6): EAGVAQSPRYKIIEKRQSVAFWCNPISGHATLYWYQQILGQGPKLLIQFQNNGVVDDSQLPKDRFSAERLKGVDSTLKIQPAKLEDSAVYLCASSPQGTPGANVLTFGAGSRLTVL.

This clonotype was counted a few times. V and J are TRBV29-1 and TRBJ2-1; maybe TRBD2 (5 bases). From germline, CDR1 is SQVTM and CDR2 ANQGSEA. This CDR3 comprises 12 residues. V was clipped by 4 bases and J by 9 bases, with 13 bases between them. For the CDR3, the DNA is TGCAGCGTTGTAAAAGGGAGTGGTGAGCAGTTCTTC. Translated, it gives CSVVKGSGEQFF.

V usage is TRBV20-1 and J usage is TRBJ2-3; perhaps TRBD2 as D (6 bases). This CDR3 comprises 13 residues. The ends were cut back, 5 bases at V and 2 bases at J, with 11 bases in the middle. The germline V gene encodes CDR1 DFQATT and CDR2 SNEGSKA (reference sequence). The CDR3 reads CSARDSITDTQYF. In DNA, the CDR3 is TGCAGTGCTCGGGACTCCATCACAGATACGCAGTATTTT.

V is TRBV7-3 and J is TRBJ2-1; tentative D call: TRBD2 (5 bases). Trimming removed 5 bases from V and 7 bases from J, with 24 bases in between. There are 17 residues in the CDR3. From germline, CDR1 is SGHTA and CDR2 FQGTGA. CDR3 amino acids: CASSLEAGTAGRNEQFF. The CDR3 DNA is TGTGCCAGCAGCCTAGAGGCGGGTACGGCTGGTCGGAATGAGCAGTTCTTC.

V and J are TRBV20-1 and TRBJ1-5; 7 bases map to TRBD1. Trimming took 5 bases from V and 4 from J; bases not matched to a gene: 11. Germline loops: CDR1 DFQATT, CDR2 SNEGSKA (reference sequence). The length of the CDR3 is 15 residues. CDR3: CSACRTDRVNQPQHF. The CDR3 region has the DNA TGCAGTGCTTGCCGGACTGACAGGGTGAATCAGCCCCAGCATTTT.